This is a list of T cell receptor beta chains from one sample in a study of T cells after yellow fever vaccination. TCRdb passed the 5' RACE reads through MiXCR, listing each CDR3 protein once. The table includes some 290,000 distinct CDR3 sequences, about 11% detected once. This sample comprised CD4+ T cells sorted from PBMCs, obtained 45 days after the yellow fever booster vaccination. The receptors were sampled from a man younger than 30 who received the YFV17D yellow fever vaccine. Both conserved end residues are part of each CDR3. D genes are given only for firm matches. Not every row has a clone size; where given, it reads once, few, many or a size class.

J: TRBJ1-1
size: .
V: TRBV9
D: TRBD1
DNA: TGTGCCAGCAGCAACCACCGGGACAGGGGAAACACTGAAGCTTTCTTT
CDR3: CASSNHRDRGNTEAFF

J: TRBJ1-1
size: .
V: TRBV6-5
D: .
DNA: TGTGCCAGCAGTTACTCGATCTCCGGAAACACTGAAGCTTTCTTT
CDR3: CASSYSISGNTEAFF

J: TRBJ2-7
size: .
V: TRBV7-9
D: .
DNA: TGTGCCAGCAGCCTTCTTGGGGGGATCACCTACGAGCAGTACTTC
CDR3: CASSLLGGITYEQYF

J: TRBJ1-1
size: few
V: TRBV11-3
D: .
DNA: TGTGCCAGCAGCTTTACAGGCCCCACTTCGGAAACTTTCTTT
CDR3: CASSFTGPTSETFF

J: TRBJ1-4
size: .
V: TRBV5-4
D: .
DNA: TGTGCCAGCAGCTTGGGCGCAGGGCGCCGCACTAATGAAAAACTGTTTTTT
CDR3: CASSLGAGRRTNEKLFF

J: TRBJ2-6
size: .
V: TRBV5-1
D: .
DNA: TGCGCCAGCAGCCCCTCCTGGGGCACTGGGGCCAACGTCCTGACTTTC
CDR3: CASSPSWGTGANVLTF

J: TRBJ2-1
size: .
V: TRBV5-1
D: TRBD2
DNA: TGCGGCAGCAGCCCTCTGGTAGCGGGGAGTCCCAATGAGCAGTTCTTC
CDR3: CGSSPLVAGSPNEQFF

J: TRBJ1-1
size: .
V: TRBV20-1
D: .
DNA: TGCAGTGCTAGAGCCTACATAGGGAACACTGAAGCTTTCTTT
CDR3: CSARAYIGNTEAFF

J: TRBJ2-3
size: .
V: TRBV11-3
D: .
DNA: TGTGCCAGCAGCTTAAGAGGGCGCGGGCTTGATACGCAGTATTTT
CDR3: CASSLRGRGLDTQYF

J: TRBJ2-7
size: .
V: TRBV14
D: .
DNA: TGTGCCAGCGCCCGCGGAGGGTGGGGGTACGAGCAGTACTTC
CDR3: CASARGGWGYEQYF

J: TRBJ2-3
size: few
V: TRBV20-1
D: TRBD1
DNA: TGCAGTGCCATGCGAGCAGGGGGTGGGACAGATACGCAGTATTTT
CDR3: CSAMRAGGGTDTQYF

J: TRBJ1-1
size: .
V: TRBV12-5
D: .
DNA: TGTGCTAGTGCGCAGGGGACCGACACTGAAGCTTTCTTT
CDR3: CASAQGTDTEAFF

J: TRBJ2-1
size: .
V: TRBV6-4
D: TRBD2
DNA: TGTGCCAGCAGTGACTCGAGCGGGGGGGCAAATGAGCAGTTCTTC
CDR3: CASSDSSGGANEQFF

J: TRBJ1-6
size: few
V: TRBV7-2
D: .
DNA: TGTGCCAGCAGCTTACGGGCCGCCTATAATTCACCCCTCCACTTT
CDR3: CASSLRAAYNSPLHF

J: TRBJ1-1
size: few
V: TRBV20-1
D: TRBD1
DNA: TGCAGTGCAGCGACAGGGAGAGGAACTGAAGCTTTCTTT
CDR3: CSAATGRGTEAFF

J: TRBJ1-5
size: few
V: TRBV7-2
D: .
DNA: TGTGCCAGCAGCCCTCAGGTGTTGACGAATCAGCCCCAGCATTTT
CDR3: CASSPQVLTNQPQHF

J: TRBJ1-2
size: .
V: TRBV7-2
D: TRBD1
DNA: TGTGCCAGCAGCTTAACTGGACAGGAGGCTGGCTACACCTTC
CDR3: CASSLTGQEAGYTF

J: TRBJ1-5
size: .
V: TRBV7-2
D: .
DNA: TGTGCCAGCAGTCAAGAGTATAGCAATCAGCCCCAGCATTTT
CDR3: CASSQEYSNQPQHF

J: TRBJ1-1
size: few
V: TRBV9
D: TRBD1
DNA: TGTGCCAGCAGCCCCGACAGGGTAGGAGCTTTCTTT
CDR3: CASSPDRVGAFF

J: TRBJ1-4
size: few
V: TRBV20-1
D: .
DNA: TGCAGTGCCATAGACAGAAATGAAAAACTGTTTTTT
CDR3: CSAIDRNEKLFF

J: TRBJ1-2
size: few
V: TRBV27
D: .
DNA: TGTGCCAGCAAGGGAGCCGACCGGACCTACGGCTACACCTTC
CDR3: CASKGADRTYGYTF

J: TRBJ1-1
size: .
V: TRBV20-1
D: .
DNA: TGCAGTGCTAGACGTTCCGGGGGGTGGAACACTGAAGCTTTCTTT
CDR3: CSARRSGGWNTEAFF

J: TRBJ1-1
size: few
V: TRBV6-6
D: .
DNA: TGTGCCAGCAGTTACTCGGGTGGGGACACTGAAGCTTTCTTT
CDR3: CASSYSGGDTEAFF

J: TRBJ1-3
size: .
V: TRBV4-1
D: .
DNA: TGCGCCAGCAGCCAACCAGGCAGGGGTCGTGGAAACACCATATATTTT
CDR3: CASSQPGRGRGNTIYF

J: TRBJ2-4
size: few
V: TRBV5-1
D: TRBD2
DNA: TGCGCCAGCAGCTCGACGACTAGCGGGGCAGCCAAAAACATTCAGTACTTC
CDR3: CASSSTTSGAAKNIQYF

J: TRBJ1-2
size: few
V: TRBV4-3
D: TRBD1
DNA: TGCGCCAGCAGCCAGGGACAGGGTGTTTTCTATGGCTACACCTTC
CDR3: CASSQGQGVFYGYTF

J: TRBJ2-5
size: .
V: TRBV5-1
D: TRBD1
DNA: TGCGCCAGCGGTAGGACAGGGGGCCTGGAGACCCAGTACTTC
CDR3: CASGRTGGLETQYF

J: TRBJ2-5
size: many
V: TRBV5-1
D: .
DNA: TGCGCCAGCAGCTTGATTCCCGGGGGAGGTGAAGAGACCCAGTACTTC
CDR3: CASSLIPGGGEETQYF

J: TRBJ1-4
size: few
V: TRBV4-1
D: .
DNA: TGCGCCAGCAGCGCCGGGTGGGGGAGTGATAATGAAAAACTGTTTTTT
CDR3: CASSAGWGSDNEKLFF

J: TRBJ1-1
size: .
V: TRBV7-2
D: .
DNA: TGTGCCAGCAGCTTTTGGAGCTCCAACACTGAAGCTTTCTTT
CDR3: CASSFWSSNTEAFF

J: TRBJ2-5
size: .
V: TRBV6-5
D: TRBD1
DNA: TGTGCCAGCAGTTACACGGGACAGGGTAAAGAGACCCAGTACTTC
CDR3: CASSYTGQGKETQYF

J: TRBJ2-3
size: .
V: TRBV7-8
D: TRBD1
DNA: TGTGCCAGCAGCCTTACAGGGGACCCCACAGATACGCAGTATTTT
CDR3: CASSLTGDPTDTQYF

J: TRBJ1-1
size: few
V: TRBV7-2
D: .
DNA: TGTGCCAGCAGCTTGCCCCGGGGGTTTGGGAACACTGAAGCTTTCTTT
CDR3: CASSLPRGFGNTEAFF

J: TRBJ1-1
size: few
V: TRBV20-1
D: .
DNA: TGCAGTGCTACTCGGCGGGACCGACCTATGAACACTGAAGCTTTCTTT
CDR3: CSATRRDRPMNTEAFF

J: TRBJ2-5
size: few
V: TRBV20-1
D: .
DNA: TGCAGTGCTGGGGTTCCGGGGAAGGGGGAGACCCAGTACTTC
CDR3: CSAGVPGKGETQYF

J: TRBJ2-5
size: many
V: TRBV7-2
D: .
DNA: TGTGCCAGCAGAGACACAGCATGGACCCAGTACTTC
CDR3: CASRDTAWTQYF

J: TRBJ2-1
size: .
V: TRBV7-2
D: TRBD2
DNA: TGTGCCAGCAGCTTAGCCCTAGCGGTGAACTACAATGAGCAGTTCTTC
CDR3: CASSLALAVNYNEQFF

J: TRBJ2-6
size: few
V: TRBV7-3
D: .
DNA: TGTGCCAGCAGCTCCACGTACAGGGTAGCCGGGGCCAACGTCCTGACTTTC
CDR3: CASSSTYRVAGANVLTF

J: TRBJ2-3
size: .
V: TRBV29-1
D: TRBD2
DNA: TGCAGCGTTGGCGAGCGGGGGGCCACAGATACGCAGTATTTT
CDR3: CSVGERGATDTQYF

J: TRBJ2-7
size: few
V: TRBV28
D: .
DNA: TGTGCCAGCAGTGCGCCCGGCCAATCCTACGAGCAGTACTTC
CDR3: CASSAPGQSYEQYF

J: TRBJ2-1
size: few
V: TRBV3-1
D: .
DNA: TGTGCCAGCAGCCCCGGGTCCAGCTCCTACAATGAGCAGTTCTTC
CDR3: CASSPGSSSYNEQFF

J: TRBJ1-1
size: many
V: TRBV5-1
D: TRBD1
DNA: TGCGCCAGCAGCACGGGACAGCCGAACACTGAAGCTTTCTTT
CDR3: CASSTGQPNTEAFF

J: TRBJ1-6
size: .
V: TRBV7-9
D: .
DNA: TGTGCCAGCAGCTTAGGGGCGGGGGGCCCGGAACCCCTCCACTTT
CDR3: CASSLGAGGPEPLHF